The 29 T cell receptor beta chains below all came from one sample that was sequenced in a study of metastatic and nonmetastatic thyroid tumors. No patient had received any treatment before thyroid surgery. With MiXCR, TCRdb reprocessed the PCR reads. The table lists roughly 25,000 clones, over 10% of them singletons. The source material was blood. The receptors stem from a female donor with papillary thyroid cancer or a benign thyroid nodule (not recorded which). Some clones in this sample may be carry-over from other donors' samples.

This clone was counted many times. This chain connects TRBV7-2 to TRBJ2-5; the D gene could be TRBD1 or TRBD2 (5 bases each). Germline values: CDR1 SGHTA, CDR2 FQGNSA. CDR3 size: 16 residues. V lost 5 bases, J lost 5 bases, and 21 bases lay in between. The CDR3 nucleotides read TGTGCCAGCAGCCTCCACATGGGGACGGTTTCGGAGACCCAGTACTTC. This codes for CASSLHMGTVSETQYF.

This clone is labeled as medium-sized (0.01 to 0.1%). V gene TRBV4-3 combines with J gene TRBJ2-7; D is uncertain. Germline CDR1 is LGHNA and CDR2 is YSLEER. This CDR3 has 13 residues. Trimming stripped 1 base from V and 6 bases from J, with 10 bases between. CDR3 in amino acids: CASSQGRVSEQYF. The CDR3 nucleotides read TGCGCCAGCAGCCAAGGCCGGGTGAGCGAGCAGTACTTC.

This clone was seen many times. The chain carries TRBV24-1 and TRBJ1-1; D uncertain. Trimming took off 6 bases at V and 10 bases at J, with 11 bases between the two ends. From germline, CDR1 is KGHDR and CDR2 SFDVKD. The CDR3 sequence is 11 residues long. In DNA form, the CDR3 reads TGTGCCACCAGTTTTAGTGGTTTAGCTTTCTTT. Its translation: CATSFSGLAFF.

This clone showed up many times. CDR3 bases: TGTGCCAGCAGTGAAGACGACAGGCAAAACTACAATGAGCAGTTCTTC. It codes for CASSEDDRQNYNEQFF. This rearrangement joins TRBV2 to TRBJ2-1; weak D call: TRBD1 (6 bases). The germline V gene has CDR1 SNHLY and CDR2 FYNNEI. Trimming left V 1 base short and J 3 bases short, with 13 bases between. This CDR3 is 16 amino acids long.

Many counts were recorded for this clone. The chain is built from TRBV30 and TRBJ2-7; TRBD1 matches 8 bases. V was clipped by 5 bases and J by 5 bases; unmatched bases: 11. This CDR3 region has 14 residues. Germline values: CDR1 GTSNPN, CDR2 SVGIG (reference sequence). As DNA, the CDR3 is TGTGCCTGGGGGCTCGACAGGGGATCCCACGAGCAGTACTTC. Translation gives CAWGLDRGSHEQYF.

This clone came up many times. J is TRBJ2-3 and V is TRBV11-3, with D possibly being TRBD1 (6 bases). Germline V gene data show CDR1 as SGHNT and CDR2 as YENEEA. The CDR3 extends over 15 amino acids. V lost 1 base and J 4 bases, leaving 12 bases between the germline ends. The CDR3 sequence is CASSLGSGAADTQYF. CDR3 in DNA: TGTGCCAGCAGCTTAGGGTCAGGGGCTGCAGATACGCAGTATTTT. Supplemented by reference TRBV11-3 and TRBJ2-3, the full variable domain reads EAGVVQSPRYKIIEKKQPVAFWCNPISGHNTLYWYLQNLGQGPELLIRYENEEAVDDSQLPKDRFSAERLKGVDSTLKIQPAELGDSAVYLCASSLGSGAADTQYFGPGTRLTVL.

This clone came up many times. The rearrangement links TRBV5-1 to TRBJ2-5; D not certain. V lost 0 bases and J 2 bases, leaving 8 bases between the germline ends. CDR1 SGHRS and CDR2 YFSETQ come from the germline V gene. The CDR3 is 14 amino acids. The DNA of the CDR3 is TGCGCCAGCAGCTTGGGAAGGGCTCAAGAGACCCAGTACTTC. This codes for CASSLGRAQETQYF.

Many counts were recorded for this clone. The rearrangement uses TRBV12-3 or TRBV12-4 and TRBJ1-2; D is perhaps TRBD1 (5 bases). The CDR3 consists of 12 residues. Between the trimmed V and J ends, which lost 3 bases and 7 bases, there was a span of 9 bases. The CDR3 DNA reads as TGTGCCAGCAGTTTGTCGGGGGTTGGCTACACCTTC. Translation: CASSLSGVGYTF.

The CDR3, as DNA: TGTGCCAGCAGTCCCCAGAGGGGGGAAACGACTAGCACAGATACGCAGTATTTT. This gives the protein CASSPQRGETTSTDTQYF. The chain has TRBV6-5 and TRBJ2-3, with D possibly being TRBD1 or TRBD2 (6 bases each). V was pared by 5 bases and J by 0 bases, with 21 bases between. Germline V gene lookup returns CDR1 MNHEY and CDR2 SVGAGI. The CDR3 has 18 residues.

This clone was recorded many times. The V and J genes are TRBV28 and TRBJ2-7, with 10 bases lining up with TRBD2. CDR1 and CDR2 from the germline V gene are MDHEN and SYDVKM. The length of the CDR3 is 15 residues. After removal of 6 bases from V and 6 bases from J, the junction contained 11 bases not matched to a gene. The CDR3 DNA sequence: TGTGCCAGCAGCGGTAGCGGGAGGTTAGGAGGCGAGCAGTACTTC. Amino acid sequence: CASSGSGRLGGEQYF. Supplemented by reference TRBV28 and TRBJ2-7, the full variable domain reads DVKVTQSSRYLVKRTGEKVFLECVQDMDHENMFWYRQDPGLGLRLIYFSYDVKMKEKGDIPEGYSVSREKKERFSLILESASTNQTSMYLCASSGSGRLGGEQYFGPGTRLTVT.

In this sample, this clone turned up many times. This chain joins TRBV18 and TRBJ1-2; maybe TRBD1 (6 bases). Trimming pared 3 bases from V and 2 bases from J, leaving 7 bases between. The CDR3 consists of 13 residues. CDR1 and CDR2 (germline): KGHSH, LQKENI. The CDR3 loop is CASSPDRNYGYTF. For the CDR3, the DNA is TGTGCCAGCTCACCTGACAGGAACTATGGCTACACCTTC.

This clone was counted between two and nine times. Being one base from a much bigger clone, this may be a read error. Other DNA sequences in the sample encode the same CDR3. The rearrangement uses TRBV19 and TRBJ2-5, with D perhaps matching TRBD2 (6 bases). Looked up from germline, CDR1 is LNHDA and CDR2 is SQIVND (reference sequence). Trimming cost V 3 bases and J 8 bases, with 10 bases left between them. There are 12 residues in the CDR3. CDR3 amino acids: CASSISGGTQYF. Written as DNA, the CDR3 is TGTGCCAGTAGTATTAGCGGCGGTACCCAGTACTTC.

This clone was detected many times. This rearrangement joins TRBV19 to TRBJ2-2; weak D call: TRBD1 (5 bases). V lost 6 bases and J lost 0, with 5 bases in between. Germline CDR1 and CDR2: LNHDA and SQIVND (reference sequence). This CDR3 is built from 13 residues. Here the CDR3 DNA reads TGTGCCAGTAGCAGGGCGAACACCGGGGAGCTGTTTTTT. Translating it yields CASSRANTGELFF.

This clone was counted many times. V and J are TRBV5-1 and TRBJ2-2; D gene ambiguous. The CDR3 totals 18 residues. The V end lost 4 bases, the J end lost 3 bases, and 22 bases lay between the germline ends. The germline gives CDR1 SGHRS, CDR2 YFSETQ. CDR3 bases: TGCGCCAGCAGCGCCGACTTCATCGGGCCGAAGGACACCGGGGAGCTGTTTTTT. It translates to CASSADFIGPKDTGELFF. The variable domain in full, with the rest retrieved from reference TRBV5-1 and TRBJ2-2, is KAGVTQTPRYLIKTRGQQVTLSCSPISGHRSVSWYQQTPGQGLQFLFEYFSETQRNKGNFPGRFSGRQFSNSRSEMNVSTLELGDSALYLCASSADFIGPKDTGELFFGEGSRLTVL.

This clone showed up many times. The chain has TRBV27 and TRBJ2-1; D might be TRBD2 (6 bases). The CDR3 covers 19 residues. Germline-derived CDR1 and CDR2 are MNHEY and SMNVEV (reference sequence). V gave up 1 base and J gave up 5 bases, with 24 bases separating them. The CDR3 is CASSLFLTSWPLPDNEQFF. For the CDR3, the DNA is TGTGCCAGCAGTTTATTCCTGACTAGTTGGCCCCTTCCCGACAATGAGCAGTTCTTC.

This clone was recorded at least ten times. The V and J genes are TRBV7-2 and TRBJ2-3; the match to TRBD2 covers 8 bases. V dropped 5 bases and J dropped 4; count of bases not matched to a gene: 5. The CDR3 extends over 14 amino acids. Germline loops: CDR1 SGHTA, CDR2 FQGNSA. The DNA for the CDR3 is TGTGCCAGCAGCGGCGGGACTAGGGCAGATACGCAGTATTTT. Its protein product is CASSGGTRADTQYF. Based on the CDR3 plus reference TRBV7-2 and TRBJ2-3, the full variable domain is GAGVSQSPSNKVTEKGKDVELRCDPISGHTALYWYRQSLGQGLEFLIYFQGNSAPDKSGLPSDRFSAERTGGSVSTLTIQRTQQEDSAVYLCASSGGTRADTQYFGPGTRLTVL.

This clone was observed at least ten times. The J gene is TRBJ2-3, the V gene TRBV7-2, with 7 bases aligning to TRBD2. Trimming removed 4 bases from V and 4 bases from J; junction bases left unmatched: 14. The CDR3 runs to 17 residues. CDR1 is SGHTA, CDR2 FQGNSA, per germline. The CDR3: CASSSHMSTSAADTQYF. The CDR3 nucleotides are TGTGCCAGCAGCTCCCACATGTCAACTAGCGCCGCAGATACGCAGTATTTT.

This clone occurred many times. The chain carries TRBV18 and TRBJ2-1; TRBD2 matches at 9 bases. Losses at the gene ends were 4 bases for V and 6 bases for J; bases not matched to a gene: 7. The germline CDR1 and CDR2 sequences are KGHSH and LQKENI. The CDR3 runs 15 residues. DNA of the CDR3: TGTGCCAGCTCACTGTTAGCGGGAGCCCTCAATGAGCAGTTCTTC. The encoded protein is CASSLLAGALNEQFF.

This clone turned up a few times. Other DNA sequences from this sample encode an identical CDR3 as well. The genes are TRBV6-2 or TRBV6-3 and TRBJ2-2; D not resolved. The V and J ends lost 3 bases and 0 bases respectively, with 5 bases between them. Per germline, CDR1 MNHEY and CDR2 SVGEGT. The CDR3 extends over 14 amino acids. The DNA for the CDR3 is TGTGCCAGCAGTTATGCCCCGAACACCGGGGAGCTGTTTTTT. It is translated as CASSYAPNTGELFF.

At least ten counts were recorded for this clone. The chain has TRBV6-1 and TRBJ2-7; either TRBD1 or TRBD2 may supply D (5 bases each). CDR1 is MNHNS and CDR2 is SASEGT in the germline V gene. The CDR3 is 15 amino acids. Trimming stripped 6 bases from V and 0 bases from J, with 15 bases between. Here the CDR3 DNA reads TGTGCCAGCAGGTCGATAAGAGGGACCTCCTACGAGCAGTACTTC. It specifies CASRSIRGTSYEQYF.

This clone has at least ten counts. This chain joins TRBV20-1 and TRBJ2-3; a possible D gene is TRBD1 (7 bases). The length of the CDR3 is 14 residues. CDR1 and CDR2 (germline): DFQATT, SNEGSKA (reference sequence). V lost 6 bases to trimming and J lost 3 bases, with 16 bases between them. The CDR3: CSAPRQGGTDTQYF. DNA of the CDR3: TGCAGTGCCCCTAGGCAGGGGGGTACAGATACGCAGTATTTT.

The CDR3, as DNA: TGTGCCAGTAGCTCGAGTGTAGCGGGACCCTACGAGCAGTACTTC. This encodes CASSSSVAGPYEQYF. The chain employs TRBV19 and TRBJ2-7; TRBD2 matches at 8 bases. Germline V gives CDR1 LNHDA, CDR2 SQIVND (reference sequence). J gave up 2 bases and V 6 bases, and 9 bases lay outside the gene matches. The CDR3 has 15 amino acids. The full variable domain, rest sourced from reference TRBV19 and TRBJ2-7, is DGGITQSPKYLFRKEGQNVTLSCEQNLNHDAMYWYRQDPGQGLRLIYYSQIVNDFQKGDIAEGYSVSREKKESFPLTVTSAQKNPTAFYLCASSSSVAGPYEQYFGPGTRLTVT.

Comment on this clone: The germline gene is not matched at one end of the junction; a read error may be the cause. The chain employs TRBV10-1 and TRBJ2-7; D gene unclear. The CDR3 runs to 9 residues. From germline, CDR1 is WNHNN and CDR2 SYGVQD (reference sequence). CDR3 sequence reads: CATTYERYF. In DNA, the CDR3 is TGTGCCACCACCTACGAGCGGTACTTC.

This clone is deemed medium-sized. The chain links TRBV20-1 to TRBJ2-7; D is unclear. V gave up 5 bases and J gave up 5 bases, with 16 bases separating them. The CDR3 length is 13 residues. CDR1 is DFQATT and CDR2 is SNEGSKA in the germline V gene (reference sequence). CDR3 DNA sequence: TGCAGTGCTTGGGCCCCCACGGCCCACGAGCAGTACTTC. Translation: CSAWAPTAHEQYF.

This clone was recorded at least ten times. The chain recombines TRBV27 with TRBJ2-7, with 8 bases fitting TRBD1. The trim removed 5 bases at V and 7 bases at J, leaving 10 bases unmatched. This CDR3 is 14 amino acids long. From germline, CDR1 is MNHEY and CDR2 SMNVEV (reference sequence). The CDR3 bases are TGTGCCAGCAGTCCGACAGGGGCCGCTTGGGAGCAGTACTTC. Amino acids: CASSPTGAAWEQYF.

Of note for this clone: One junction end disagrees with the germline gene, perhaps due to a read error. The rearrangement uses TRBV4-1 and TRBJ1-6; a possible D gene is TRBD1 (5 bases). Germline loops: CDR1 MGHRA, CDR2 YSYEKL. CDR3 size: 17 residues. The CDR3 sequence: CASRQVLRGPRGSPLHF. The CDR3 DNA sequence: TGCGCCAGCAGGCAAGTTCTCCGGGGCCCGAGGGGATCACCCCTCCACTTT.

This clone was recorded many times. The chain has TRBV7-2 and TRBJ1-1; D is perhaps TRBD1 (5 bases). Trimming stripped 0 bases from V and 4 bases from J, with 9 bases between. This CDR3 spans 14 amino acids. Looked up from germline, CDR1 is SGHTA and CDR2 is FQGNSA. DNA for the CDR3: TGTGCCAGCAGCTTAGCATCTGGGGGCACTGAAGCTTTCTTT. As protein: CASSLASGGTEAFF.

This clone was observed at least ten times. The genes are TRBV6-5 and TRBJ1-1; the D gene is possibly TRBD1 (5 bases). The CDR3 sequence is 16 residues long. Germline loops: CDR1 MNHEY, CDR2 SVGAGI. V was trimmed by 6 bases and J by 10 bases, leaving 27 bases between them. In nucleotides, the CDR3 is TGTGCCAGCAGCTTACATGTTGAGGGGCAGGGTGTTGGAGCTTTCTTT. This sequence encodes CASSLHVEGQGVGAFF.

Ten or more counts support this clone. The gene calls are TRBV19 and TRBJ1-5; D is unclear. V lost 5 bases, J lost 0 bases, and 5 bases lay in between. Germline V gives CDR1 LNHDA, CDR2 SQIVND (reference sequence). There are 13 residues in the CDR3. CDR3 residues: CASSFTSNQPQHF. DNA for the CDR3: TGTGCCAGTAGTTTCACTAGCAATCAGCCCCAGCATTTT. The complete variable domain, with remaining parts taken from reference TRBV19 and TRBJ1-5, reads DGGITQSPKYLFRKEGQNVTLSCEQNLNHDAMYWYRQDPGQGLRLIYYSQIVNDFQKGDIAEGYSVSREKKESFPLTVTSAQKNPTAFYLCASSFTSNQPQHFGDGTRLSIL.